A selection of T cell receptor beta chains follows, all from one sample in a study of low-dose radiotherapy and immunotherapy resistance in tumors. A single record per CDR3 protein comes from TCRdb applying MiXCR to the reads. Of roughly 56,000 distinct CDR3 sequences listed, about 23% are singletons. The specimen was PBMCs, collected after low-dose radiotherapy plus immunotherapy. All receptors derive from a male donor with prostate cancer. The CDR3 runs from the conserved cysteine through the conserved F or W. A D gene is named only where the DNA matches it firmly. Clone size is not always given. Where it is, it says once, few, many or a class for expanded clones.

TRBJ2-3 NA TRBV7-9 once CASSSRAGTKKKTDTQYF TGTGCCAGCAGCTCGCGAGCCGGGACCAAAAAAAAAACAGATACGCAGTATTTT
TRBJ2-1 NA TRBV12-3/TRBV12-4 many CASRARNEQFF TGTGCCAGCAGGGCCCGTAATGAGCAGTTCTTC
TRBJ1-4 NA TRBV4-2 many CASSQERSLNEKLFF TGTGCCAGCAGCCAAGAGCGGTCTCTTAATGAAAAACTGTTTTTT
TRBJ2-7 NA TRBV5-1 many CASSLSPNYEQYF TGCGCCAGCAGCTTGAGTCCAAACTACGAGCAGTACTTC
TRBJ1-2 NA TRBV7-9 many CASSLAGGNGYTF TGTGCCAGCAGCTTAGCTGGGGGTAATGGCTACACCTTC
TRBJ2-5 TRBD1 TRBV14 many CASSLGGTGGSETQYF TGTGCCAGCAGCCTCGGCGGGACAGGGGGTTCTGAGACCCAGTACTTC
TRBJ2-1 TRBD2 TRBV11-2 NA CASNAAQRGEPEQFF TGTGCCAGCAACGCCGCCCAGCGGGGGGAGCCTGAGCAGTTCTTC
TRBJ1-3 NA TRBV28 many CASSLGQLFTIYF TGTGCCAGCAGTTTAGGGCAGCTCTTCACCATATATTTT
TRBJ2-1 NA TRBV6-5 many CASGPGLEAISEQFF TGTGCCAGCGGGCCGGGTCTCGAGGCAATTAGTGAGCAGTTCTTC
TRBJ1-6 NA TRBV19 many CASSMGQGRSNSPLHF TGTGCCAGTAGTATGGGGCAGGGTAGATCGAATTCACCCCTCCACTTT
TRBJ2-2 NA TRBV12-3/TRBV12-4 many CASSLLEANTGELFF TGTGCCAGCAGTTTATTGGAAGCGAACACCGGGGAGCTGTTTTTT
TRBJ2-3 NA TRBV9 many CASSAGDWGFTDTQYF TGTGCCAGCAGCGCCGGGGACTGGGGATTCACAGATACGCAGTATTTT
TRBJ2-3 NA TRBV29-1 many CSGGRGSTDTQYF TGCAGCGGGGGCAGGGGTAGCACAGATACGCAGTATTTT
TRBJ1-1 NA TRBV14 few CASSQRGGGSTEAFF TGTGCCAGCAGCCAAAGAGGGGGAGGGAGCACTGAAGCTTTCTTT
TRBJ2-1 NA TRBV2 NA CASSTSHLGEQFF TGTGCCAGCAGTACCTCCCACCTCGGTGAGCAGTTCTTC
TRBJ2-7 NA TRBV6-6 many CASSEVWTRTYEQYF TGTGCCAGCAGTGAAGTGTGGACACGTACCTACGAGCAGTACTTC
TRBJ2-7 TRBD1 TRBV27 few CASSLSTGTGGHEQYF TGTGCCAGCAGTTTATCGACCGGGACAGGTGGTCACGAGCAGTACTTC
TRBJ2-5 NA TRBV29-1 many CSGLFGETQYF TGCAGTGGACTCTTTGGAGAGACCCAGTACTTC
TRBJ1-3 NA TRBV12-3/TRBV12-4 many CASKPSGSSGNTIYF TGTGCCAGCAAGCCATCGGGGAGCTCTGGAAACACCATATATTTT
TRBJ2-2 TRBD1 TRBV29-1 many CSVAAGDSSNTGELFF TGCAGCGTTGCAGCTGGGGACAGCTCGAACACCGGGGAGCTGTTTTTT
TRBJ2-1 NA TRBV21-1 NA CTSCQELAGYSNEQFF TGTACCAGCTGCCAAGAGCTAGCGGGGTACTCCAATGAGCAGTTCTTC
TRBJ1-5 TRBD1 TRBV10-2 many CASSEAGTANQPQHF TGCGCCAGCAGTGAGGCTGGGACAGCTAATCAGCCCCAGCATTTT
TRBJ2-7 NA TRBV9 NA CASTPHEQYF TGTGCCAGCACCCCCCACGAGCAGTACTTC
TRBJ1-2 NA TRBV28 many CASSLSGQGAALGYTF TGTGCCAGCAGTTTAAGTGGGCAGGGCGCTGCCCTTGGCTACACCTTC
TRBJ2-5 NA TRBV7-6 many CASSLAAPGIYQETQYF TGTGCCAGCAGCTTGGCCGCCCCAGGGATATACCAAGAGACCCAGTACTTC
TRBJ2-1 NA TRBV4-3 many CASSQQHPNEQFF TGCGCCAGCAGCCAACAGCACCCCAATGAGCAGTTCTTC
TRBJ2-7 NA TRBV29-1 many CSVARSGWSEAYEQYF TGCAGCGTTGCTCGTTCCGGGTGGTCGGAGGCCTACGAGCAGTACTTC
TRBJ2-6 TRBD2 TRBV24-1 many CATSDRPGLAGSGANVLTF TGTGCCACCAGTGACCGCCCTGGACTAGCGGGCTCTGGGGCCAACGTCCTGACTTTC
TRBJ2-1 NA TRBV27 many CASSVPRTRGTYNEQFF TGTGCCAGCAGTGTACCCAGGACTAGGGGGACTTACAATGAGCAGTTCTTC
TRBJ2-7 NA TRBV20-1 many CSAKTGPYYEQYF TGCAGTGCTAAAACAGGGCCCTACTACGAGCAGTACTTC
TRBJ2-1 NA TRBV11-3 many CASSSDGGSYNEQFF TGTGCCAGCAGCTCCGACGGGGGCTCCTACAATGAGCAGTTCTTC
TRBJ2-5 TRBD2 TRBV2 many CASHSLGRGAGETQYF TGTGCCAGTCATTCCCTGGGGCGGGGGGCCGGGGAGACCCAGTACTTC
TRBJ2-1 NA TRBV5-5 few CASSLRISSEQFF TGTGCCAGCAGCTTGCGGATTAGTAGTGAGCAGTTCTTC
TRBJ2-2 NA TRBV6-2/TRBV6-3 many CASSYSVGANTGELFF TGTGCCAGCAGTTACTCAGTTGGGGCAAACACCGGGGAGCTGTTTTTT